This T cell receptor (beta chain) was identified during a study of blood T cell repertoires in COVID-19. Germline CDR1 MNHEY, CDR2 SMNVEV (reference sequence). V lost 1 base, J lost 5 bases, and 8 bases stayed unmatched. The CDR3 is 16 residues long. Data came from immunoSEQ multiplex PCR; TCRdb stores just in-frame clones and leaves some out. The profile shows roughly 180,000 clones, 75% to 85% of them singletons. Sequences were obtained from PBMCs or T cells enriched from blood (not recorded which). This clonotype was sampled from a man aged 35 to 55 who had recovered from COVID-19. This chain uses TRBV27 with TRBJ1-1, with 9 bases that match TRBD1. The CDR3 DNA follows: TGTGCCAGCAGTTTATGGCGGGGACAGGGTCAGACTGAAGCTTTCTTT. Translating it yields CASSLWRGQGQTEAFF.